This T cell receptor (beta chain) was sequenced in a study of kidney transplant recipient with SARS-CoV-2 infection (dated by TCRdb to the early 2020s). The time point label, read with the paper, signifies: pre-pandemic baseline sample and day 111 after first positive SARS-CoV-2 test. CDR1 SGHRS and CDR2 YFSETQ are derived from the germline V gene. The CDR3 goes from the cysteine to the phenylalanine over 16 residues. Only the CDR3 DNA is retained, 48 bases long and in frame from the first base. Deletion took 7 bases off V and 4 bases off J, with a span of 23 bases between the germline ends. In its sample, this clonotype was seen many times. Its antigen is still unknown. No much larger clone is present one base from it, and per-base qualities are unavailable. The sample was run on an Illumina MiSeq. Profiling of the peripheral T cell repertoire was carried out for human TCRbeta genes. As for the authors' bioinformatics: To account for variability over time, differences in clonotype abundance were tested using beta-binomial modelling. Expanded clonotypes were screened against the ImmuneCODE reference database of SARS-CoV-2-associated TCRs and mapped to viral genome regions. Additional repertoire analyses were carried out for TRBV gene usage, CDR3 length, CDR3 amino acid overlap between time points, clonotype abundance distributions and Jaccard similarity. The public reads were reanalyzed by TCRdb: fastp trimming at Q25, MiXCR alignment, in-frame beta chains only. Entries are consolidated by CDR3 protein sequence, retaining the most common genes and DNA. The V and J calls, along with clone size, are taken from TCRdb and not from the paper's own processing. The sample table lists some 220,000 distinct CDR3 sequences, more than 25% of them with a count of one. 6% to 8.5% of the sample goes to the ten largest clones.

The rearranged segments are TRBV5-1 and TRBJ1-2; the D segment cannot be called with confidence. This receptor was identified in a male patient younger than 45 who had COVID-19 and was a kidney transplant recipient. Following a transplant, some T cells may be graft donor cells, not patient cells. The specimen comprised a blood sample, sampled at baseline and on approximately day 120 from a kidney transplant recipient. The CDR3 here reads CASLDVSVRKTYGYTF. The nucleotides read TGCGCCAGCTTGGATGTATCGGTTCGAAAGACCTATGGCTACACCTTC.